The clone carrying this T cell receptor (beta chain) was counted once. This record belongs to a study of blood T cell repertoires in COVID-19. The wider study: Acute and convalescent COVID-19 specimens originated in the United States, Italy and Spain.

This CDR3 is built from 15 residues. V lost 5 bases to trimming and J lost 2 bases; unmatched junction nucleotides: 5. From germline, CDR1 is PRHDT and CDR2 FYEKMQ (reference sequence). Some clones are missing from TCRdb's copy, which holds only in-frame ones; the method was immunoSEQ multiplex PCR. This sample has almost 55,000 clones, with about 87% found just once. The material sequenced was peripheral blood. The J gene is TRBJ2-1, the V gene TRBV13, with 8 bases lining up with TRBD2. This sequence originates from a human donor in a cohort sampled during active COVID-19. The CDR3 DNA follows: TGTGCCAGCAGCAACCGACTAGCGACCTACAATGAGCAGTTCTTC. As protein: CASSNRLATYNEQFF. Using reference TRBV13 and TRBJ2-1 for the parts outside the CDR3, the full variable domain is AAGVIQSPRHLIKEKRETATLKCYPIPRHDTVYWYQQGPGQDPQFLISFYEKMQSDKGSIPDRFSAQQFSDYHSELNMSSLELGDSALYFCASSNRLATYNEQFFGPGTRLTVL.